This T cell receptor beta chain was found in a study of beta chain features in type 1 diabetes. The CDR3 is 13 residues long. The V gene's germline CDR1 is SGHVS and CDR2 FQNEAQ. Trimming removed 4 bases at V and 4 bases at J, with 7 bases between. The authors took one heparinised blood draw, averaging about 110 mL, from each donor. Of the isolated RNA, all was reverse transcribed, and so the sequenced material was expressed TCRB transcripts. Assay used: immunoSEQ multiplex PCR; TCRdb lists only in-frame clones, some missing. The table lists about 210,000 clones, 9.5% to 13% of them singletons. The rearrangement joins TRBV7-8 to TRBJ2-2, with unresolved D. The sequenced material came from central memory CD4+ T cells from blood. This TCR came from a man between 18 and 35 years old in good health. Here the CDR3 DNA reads TGTGCCAGCAGCTATAGGGTCACCGGGGAGCTGTTTTTT. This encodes CASSYRVTGELFF.